What follows describes a single TCR beta chain. Its antigen remains unidentified. This sample is part of a study of T cell responses to AZD1222 COVID-19 vaccine. Findings and caveats of the study: Baseline seropositivity characterized only six AZD1222 recipients.

Germline-derived CDR1 and CDR2 are SGHTA and FQGNSA. V dropped 5 bases and J dropped 2; count of bases not matched to a gene: 7. This CDR3 comprises 16 residues. The protocol was immunoSEQ multiplex PCR, while the TCRdb copy is restricted to in-frame clones and leaves out a portion. Seen here are approximately 91,000 clones, about 91% observed once, and the top ten hold around 28%. The TCR sequence derives from an adult who received the AZD1222 COVID-19 vaccine. The material was peripheral blood, obtained 28 days after the second AZD1222 dose. The chain recombines TRBV7-2 with TRBJ2-7, with TRBD2 identical over 12 bases. The CDR3 DNA follows: TGTGCCAGCAGCCCTAGCGGGAGGGCCGGAACCTACGAGCAGTACTTC. Translated, it gives CASSPSGRAGTYEQYF. The complete variable domain, with remaining parts taken from reference TRBV7-2 and TRBJ2-7, reads GAGVSQSPSNKVTEKGKDVELRCDPISGHTALYWYRQSLGQGLEFLIYFQGNSAPDKSGLPSDRFSAERTGGSVSTLTIQRTQQEDSAVYLCASSPSGRAGTYEQYFGPGTRLTVT.